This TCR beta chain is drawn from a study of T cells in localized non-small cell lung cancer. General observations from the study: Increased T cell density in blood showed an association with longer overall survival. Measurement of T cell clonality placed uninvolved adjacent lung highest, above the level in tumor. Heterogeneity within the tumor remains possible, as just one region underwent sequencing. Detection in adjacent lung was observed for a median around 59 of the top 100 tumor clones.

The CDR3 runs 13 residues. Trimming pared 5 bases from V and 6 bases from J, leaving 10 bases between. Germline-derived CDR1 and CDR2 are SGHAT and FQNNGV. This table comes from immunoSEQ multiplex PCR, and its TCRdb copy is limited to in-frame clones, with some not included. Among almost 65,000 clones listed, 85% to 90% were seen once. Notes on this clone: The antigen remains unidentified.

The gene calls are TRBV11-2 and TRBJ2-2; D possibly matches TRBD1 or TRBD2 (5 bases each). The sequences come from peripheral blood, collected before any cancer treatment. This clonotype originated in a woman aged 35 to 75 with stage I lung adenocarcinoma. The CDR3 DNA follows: TGTGCCAGCAGCCCTGTGGGGGCCGGGGAGCTGTTTTTT. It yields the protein CASSPVGAGELFF. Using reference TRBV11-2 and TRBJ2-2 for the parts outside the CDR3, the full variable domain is EAGVAQSPRYKIIEKRQSVAFWCNPISGHATLYWYQQILGQGPKLLIQFQNNGVVDDSQLPKDRFSAERLKGVDSTLKIQPAKLEDSAVYLCASSPVGAGELFFGEGSRLTVL.